Listed here is a single T cell receptor (beta chain). Its specificity is unknown. Every participant with HIV received treatment in the United States. Sequencing relied on immunoSEQ assay v3.0, run at survey level. Here immunoSEQ multiplex PCR was the method, and the copy in TCRdb shows in-frame clones only, minus some. This table holds about 43,000 clones, roughly 93% found once. The entry originates in a study of long-term antiretroviral therapy in people with HIV. Study-level information: Initial samples were collected about a decade before the 2015 immediate-ART recommendation. General study points: At every time point, clones expanded before ART dominated the repertoire. Post-treatment diversity went higher with ART but stayed below transplant donor controls.

This CDR3 is 12 amino acids long. The V end lost 9 bases, the J end lost 4 bases, and 12 bases lay between the germline ends. Germline V gives CDR1 MNHNS, CDR2 SASEGT. This specimen was unsorted PBMCs, taken around 9 years after starting antiretroviral therapy. The chain couples TRBV6-1 to TRBJ1-2, with D possibly TRBD1 on 5 matching bases. The receptor comes from a man in his thirties or forties with HIV. The CDR3 DNA reads as TGTGCCAGTACCACCAGGGTCTATGGCTACACCTTC. It is translated as CASTTRVYGYTF.